Following are 32 T cell receptor beta chains from one sample sequenced in a study of blood T cell repertoires in COVID-19. Repertoires were generated with immunoSEQ multiplex PCR, while TCRdb's copy carries only in-frame clones and drops some. The repertoire holds hundreds of thousands of clones, with roughly 88% as singletons. Sample: PBMCs or T cells enriched from blood (not recorded which). These receptors originate from a woman aged 50 to 60 who had recovered from COVID-19.

The chain links TRBV7-2 to TRBJ2-2; maybe TRBD2 (5 bases). This CDR3 spans 16 amino acids. V lost 5 bases and J lost 0, with 13 bases in between. From germline, CDR1 is SGHTA and CDR2 FQGNSA. CDR3 in DNA: TGTGCCAGCAGCCAGGCCGGCGGGTCGAACACCGGGGAGCTGTTTTTT. Translating it yields CASSQAGGSNTGELFF.

The chain couples TRBV18 to TRBJ1-6; tentative D call: TRBD1 (6 bases). The CDR3 extends over 15 amino acids. V dropped 3 bases and J dropped 7 bases, with 13 bases sitting between them. The germline V gene encodes CDR1 KGHSH and CDR2 LQKENI. CDR3 DNA sequence: TGTGCCAGCTCACCCACAGGGTATGGCAATTCACCCCTCCACTTT. As protein: CASSPTGYGNSPLHF.

This sequence joins TRBV7-2 and TRBJ1-2, with D perhaps matching TRBD1 (5 bases). Trimming shortened V by 0 bases and J by 4 bases, and 12 bases separated the two germline ends. The CDR3 is 15 amino acids. Germline V lookup: CDR1 SGHTA, CDR2 FQGNSA. The CDR3 region has the DNA TGTGCCAGCAGCTTAGCATCGGGGGGGACCTATGGCTACACCTTC. Amino acid sequence: CASSLASGGTYGYTF.

This clone was counted a single time. The rearrangement links TRBV19 to TRBJ2-7, with D unclear. Trimming pared 7 bases from V and 0 bases from J, leaving 13 bases between. This CDR3 has 14 amino acids. Germline lookup yields CDR1 LNHDA and CDR2 SQIVND (reference sequence). The CDR3, as DNA: TGTGCCAGTAAATTACAGACAAACTCCTACGAGCAGTACTTC. This translates into CASKLQTNSYEQYF.

The chain joins TRBV4-1 to TRBJ2-7; 9 bases match TRBD2. The V segment lost 5 bases and the J segment 6 bases; nucleotides outside the gene matches: 8. Per the germline V gene, CDR1 is MGHRA and CDR2 is YSYEKL. This CDR3 region has 14 residues. The CDR3 spells CASSWRAGGVEQYF. The DNA for the CDR3 is TGCGCCAGCAGCTGGAGAGCGGGAGGAGTCGAGCAGTACTTC.

The gene calls are TRBV19 and TRBJ1-6; D gene uncertain. The germline gives CDR1 LNHDA, CDR2 SQIVND (reference sequence). V lost 5 bases and J 11 bases, leaving 13 bases between the germline ends. This CDR3 comprises 13 residues. The CDR3 coding sequence is TGTGCCAGTAGTTCGGCGGGTGCCACACCCCTCCACTTT. It specifies CASSSAGATPLHF.

V usage is TRBV28 and J usage is TRBJ2-7; D may be TRBD1 (5 bases). Germline assignment: CDR1 MDHEN and CDR2 SYDVKM. Trimming shortened V by 5 bases and J by 3 bases, and 32 bases separated the two germline ends. The CDR3 contains 20 residues. CDR3 protein: CASSPSPGRARFKERYEQYF. In DNA form, the CDR3 reads TGTGCCAGCAGTCCATCACCCGGCAGGGCGAGGTTCAAGGAACGCTACGAGCAGTACTTC.

J is TRBJ1-3 and V is TRBV18; weak D call: TRBD1 (5 bases). With 0 bases removed from V and 3 bases from J, the gap between germline ends came to 12 bases. This CDR3 comprises 16 residues. CDR1 and CDR2 (germline): KGHSH, LQKENI. Written as DNA, the CDR3 is TGTGCCAGCTCACCACCGCAGGGTTTGAGTGGAAACACCATATATTTT. Translating it yields CASSPPQGLSGNTIYF. The complete variable domain, with remaining parts taken from reference TRBV18 and TRBJ1-3, reads NAGVMQNPRHLVRRRGQEARLRCSPMKGHSHVYWYRQLPEEGLKFMVYLQKENIIDESGMPKERFSAEFPKEGPSILRIQQVVRGDSAAYFCASSPPQGLSGNTIYFGEGSWLTVV.

This rearrangement joins TRBV11-2 to TRBJ2-1; TRBD2 agrees at 7 bases. V was clipped by 0 bases and J by 8 bases; unmatched bases: 7. From germline, CDR1 is SGHAT and CDR2 FQNNGV. The CDR3 loop spans 15 amino acids. Written as DNA, the CDR3 is TGTGCCAGCAGCTTAGAATGGTCAGGGAGGGATGAGCAGTTCTTC. Protein: CASSLEWSGRDEQFF.

V is TRBV12-3 or TRBV12-4 and J is TRBJ2-2; TRBD1 might be the D (6 bases). Trimming stripped 6 bases from V and 3 bases from J, with 8 bases between. The CDR3 contains 13 residues. The CDR3 nucleotides read TGTGCCAGCAGGCGACAGGACACCGGGGAGCTGTTTTTT. Translation: CASRRQDTGELFF.

The chain combines TRBV9 with TRBJ2-1; 7 bases are a match to TRBD2. V shed 0 bases, J shed 4 bases, and the junction held 4 bases outside the gene matches. The CDR3 length is 15 residues. CDR1 and CDR2 (germline): SGDLS, YYNGEE. The CDR3: CASSVASGEYNEQFF. DNA for the CDR3: TGTGCCAGCAGCGTAGCTAGCGGCGAATACAATGAGCAGTTCTTC.

V is TRBV28 and J is TRBJ1-1, with 9 bases matching TRBD1. Germline V CDR1 and CDR2: MDHEN, SYDVKM. V lost 5 bases and J lost 1; bases outside the gene matches: 5. This CDR3 spans 15 amino acids. DNA for the CDR3: TGTGCCAGCAGTCCACCGGGACAGGGGAACACTGAAGCTTTCTTT. Protein: CASSPPGQGNTEAFF.

The gene calls are TRBV10-3 and TRBJ1-1; D remains ambiguous. The CDR3 extends over 13 amino acids. V lost 2 bases to trimming and J lost 3 bases, with 7 bases between them. Germline V CDR1 and CDR2: ENHRY, SYGVKD. CDR3 DNA sequence: TGTGCCATCAGTGAGCAGGACTACACTGAAGCTTTCTTT. Amino acids: CAISEQDYTEAFF.

V and J are TRBV11-3 and TRBJ2-1; 9 positions match TRBD1. Germline-derived CDR1 and CDR2 are SGHNT and YENEEA. The CDR3 contains 13 residues. The junction had 5 bases not matched to a gene; V was cut back by 7 bases and J by 7 bases. DNA for the CDR3: TGTGCCAGCAACCGACAGGGGGGAAATGAGCAGTTCTTC. This encodes CASNRQGGNEQFF.

V gene TRBV18 combines with J gene TRBJ1-3; no reliable D call. The V end lost 5 bases, the J end lost 0 bases, and 11 bases lay between the germline ends. The CDR3 extends over 15 amino acids. Germline V gene data show CDR1 as KGHSH and CDR2 as LQKENI. CDR3 nucleotides: TGTGCCAGCTCAGCTGGGGAGGGCTCTGGAAACACCATATATTTT. It yields the protein CASSAGEGSGNTIYF.

The chain joins TRBV7-2 to TRBJ1-5; 8 bases fit TRBD1. CDR1 and CDR2 from the germline V gene are SGHTA and FQGNSA. The CDR3 contains 15 residues. Unmatched junction bases numbered 8, after V lost 5 bases and J lost 5 bases. CDR3 in amino acids: CASSRGTGVYQPQHF. The CDR3 DNA reads as TGTGCCAGCAGCCGCGGGACAGGCGTTTATCAGCCCCAGCATTTT.

The chain links TRBV7-2 to TRBJ1-1; D not certain. CDR1 SGHTA and CDR2 FQGNSA come from the germline V gene. Trimming cost V 5 bases and J 6 bases, with 13 bases left between them. CDR3 length equals 13 residues. CDR3 residues: CASSLPITAEAFF. The CDR3, as DNA: TGTGCCAGCAGCCTACCAATTACAGCTGAAGCTTTCTTT. Using reference TRBV7-2 and TRBJ1-1 for the parts outside the CDR3, the full variable domain is GAGVSQSPSNKVTEKGKDVELRCDPISGHTALYWYRQSLGQGLEFLIYFQGNSAPDKSGLPSDRFSAERTGGSVSTLTIQRTQQEDSAVYLCASSLPITAEAFFGQGTRLTVV.

This rearrangement joins TRBV7-6 to TRBJ2-7; 10 bases line up with TRBD1. V lost 3 bases to trimming and J lost 2 bases; unmatched junction nucleotides: 4. CDR3 length: 15 amino acids. The V gene's germline CDR1 is SGHVS and CDR2 FNYEAQ. The CDR3 DNA is TGTGCCAGCAGCTTCACCGGGACAGGGGCCTACGAGCAGTACTTC. Translated: CASSFTGTGAYEQYF.

The chain combines TRBV10-3 with TRBJ2-7; 8 nucleotides align to TRBD1. Germline lookup yields CDR1 ENHRY and CDR2 SYGVKD. Trimming cost V 5 bases and J 2 bases; bases outside gene matches: 2. The CDR3 totals 13 residues. In DNA, the CDR3 is TGTGCCATCAGTACGGACAGGGCCTACGAGCAGTACTTC. As protein: CAISTDRAYEQYF.

This clone was recorded once. The V and J genes are TRBV7-9 and TRBJ2-2; the match to TRBD1 covers 10 bases. The germline CDR1 and CDR2 sequences are SEHNR and FQNEAQ (reference sequence). The CDR3 length is 14 residues. With V trimmed by 6 bases and J by 7 bases, 5 bases remained unmatched. DNA for the CDR3: TGTGCCAGCAGTCGACAGGGGGCGGGCGGGGAGCTGTTTTTT. Residues: CASSRQGAGGELFF.

This chain joins TRBV7-8 and TRBJ2-1; TRBD2 matches 12 bases. Germline V gene sequence: CDR1 SGHVS, CDR2 FQNEAQ. This CDR3 comprises 15 residues. With 5 bases clipped from V and 8 bases from J, the junction kept 7 bases outside the gene matches. The DNA for the CDR3 is TGTGCCAGCAGCCAGACTAGCGGGAGTTTCTATGAGCAGTTCTTC. Protein: CASSQTSGSFYEQFF.

This clone was recorded once. The chain joins TRBV6-1 to TRBJ1-5; TRBD1 might be the D (6 bases). Per germline, CDR1 MNHNS and CDR2 SASEGT. The CDR3 covers 13 residues. Trimming took off 1 base at V and 6 bases at J, with 7 bases between the two ends. The CDR3, as DNA: TGTGCCAGCAGTGAAGACAGGGTTCAGCCCCAGCATTTT. Its protein product is CASSEDRVQPQHF.

This chain uses TRBV24-1 with TRBJ2-7; D may be TRBD1 (6 bases). The CDR3 spans 15 residues. Germline CDR1 is KGHDR and CDR2 is SFDVKD. V lost 5 bases and J lost 6, with 19 bases in between. In DNA, the CDR3 is TGTGCCACCAGTGTGGCAAATGCCCCACAGGGCGAGCAGTACTTC. It is translated as CATSVANAPQGEQYF.

This clone was observed a single time. J is TRBJ2-3 and V is TRBV6-5; TRBD2 agrees at 11 bases. There are 16 residues in the CDR3. With V trimmed by 3 bases and J by 4 bases, 6 bases remained unmatched. Germline values: CDR1 MNHEY, CDR2 SVGAGI. CDR3 bases: TGTGCCAGCAGTTATGCAGGACTAGCGGGCTCAGATACGCAGTATTTT. This gives the protein CASSYAGLAGSDTQYF.

The rearrangement joins TRBV18 to TRBJ2-4; D is possibly TRBD2 (6 bases). Germline V gene data show CDR1 as KGHSH and CDR2 as LQKENI. V was clipped by 2 bases and J by 7 bases, with 9 bases between them. The CDR3 is made up of 13 amino acids. The chain's CDR3 is CASSPVGGNIQYF. The CDR3 DNA is TGTGCCAGCTCACCAGTTGGGGGGAACATTCAGTACTTC.

This clone was recorded once. The chain has TRBV5-5 and TRBJ2-5; a possible D gene is TRBD1 (5 bases). V lost 4 bases to trimming and J lost 0 bases, with 16 bases between them. Germline loops: CDR1 SGHKS, CDR2 YYEKEE (reference sequence). The CDR3 sequence is 16 residues long. The CDR3: CASSKPQEQYQETQYF. The CDR3, as DNA: TGTGCCAGCAGCAAACCACAGGAGCAGTACCAAGAGACCCAGTACTTC.

The count of this clone is one. V and J are TRBV9 and TRBJ2-1, with 7 bases matching TRBD2. The CDR3 contains 15 residues. The germline V gene has CDR1 SGDLS and CDR2 YYNGEE. Trimming cost V 2 bases and J 7 bases; bases outside gene matches: 9. The CDR3 spells CASSVLGLGGNEQFF. In nucleotides, the CDR3 is TGTGCCAGCAGCGTCTTAGGACTAGGTGGTAATGAGCAGTTCTTC.

The gene calls are TRBV7-2 and TRBJ2-2; 7 nucleotides align to TRBD1. Germline V gene data show CDR1 as SGHTA and CDR2 as FQGNSA. This CDR3 comprises 15 residues. V dropped 5 bases and J dropped 5; count of bases not matched to a gene: 8. The CDR3 bases are TGTGCCAGCAGCCTAAGACAGGGTTGGACCGGGGAGCTGTTTTTT. Translating it yields CASSLRQGWTGELFF. Looking up the rest from reference TRBV7-2 and TRBJ2-2 gives the full variable domain: GAGVSQSPSNKVTEKGKDVELRCDPISGHTALYWYRQSLGQGLEFLIYFQGNSAPDKSGLPSDRFSAERTGGSVSTLTIQRTQQEDSAVYLCASSLRQGWTGELFFGEGSRLTVL.

The chain employs TRBV5-4 and TRBJ1-2, with 10 bases that match TRBD1. V lost 4 bases and J lost 7; bases outside the gene matches: 10. The CDR3 extends over 15 amino acids. Germline lookup yields CDR1 SGHNT and CDR2 YYREEE (reference sequence). The CDR3 spells CASSLDRGRSAGYTF. The CDR3 DNA follows: TGTGCCAGCAGCCTTGACAGGGGGCGGTCGGCTGGCTACACCTTC.

The chain recombines TRBV7-8 with TRBJ2-1; weak D call: TRBD1 (5 bases). Trimming shortened V by 1 base and J by 10 bases, and 11 bases separated the two germline ends. The CDR3 sequence is 13 residues long. From germline, CDR1 is SGHVS and CDR2 FQNEAQ. The chain's CDR3 is CASSLVGAGEQFF. The CDR3 nucleotides read TGTGCCAGCAGCTTAGTAGGGGCAGGGGAGCAGTTCTTC. Drawing the rest from reference TRBV7-8 and TRBJ2-1, the complete variable domain is GAGVSQSPRYKVAKRGQDVALRCDPISGHVSLFWYQQALGQGPEFLTYFQNEAQLDKSGLPSDRFFAERPEGSVSTLKIQRTQQEDSAVYLCASSLVGAGEQFFGPGTRLTVL.

CDR3 nucleotides: TGTGCCAGCTCACCGACTAGCGGGAGCGGGAATGAGCAGTTCTTC. This encodes CASSPTSGSGNEQFF. The chain couples TRBV18 to TRBJ2-1; 12 bases agree with TRBD2. V lost 3 bases to trimming and J lost 7 bases; unmatched junction nucleotides: 4. Germline assignment: CDR1 KGHSH and CDR2 LQKENI. This CDR3 spans 15 amino acids.

This clone has more than one count but fewer than ten. The J gene is TRBJ2-7, the V gene TRBV7-9; 9 bases fit TRBD1. Germline V gives CDR1 SEHNR, CDR2 FQNEAQ (reference sequence). V lost 8 bases, J lost 7 bases, and 12 bases stayed unmatched. This CDR3 contains 14 residues. The CDR3 nucleotides are TGTGCCAGCGGAATGGGACAGGGCTGGGGGGAGCAGTACTTC. Translation gives CASGMGQGWGEQYF.